Described below is a single TCR beta chain sequence and its context. Its antigen is undetermined. The data derive from a study of radiation and T cells in renal cell carcinoma. Study conclusions and caveats: Top tumor clonotypes rose in blood 2 weeks post-radiation, then contracted.

The germline CDR1 and CDR2 sequences are MNHNS and SASEGT. Trimming removed 0 bases from V and 6 bases from J, with 8 bases in between. This CDR3 is built from 14 residues. Time point described: blood 2 weeks post-SBRT. Treatment in this sample: 15 Gy SBRT to primary tumor, nephrectomy 4 weeks later. Repertoires were generated with immunoSEQ multiplex PCR, while TCRdb's copy carries only in-frame clones and drops some. The sample gives about 150,000 clones, 80% to 90% of which show up once; 13% is in the top ten. J is TRBJ2-2 and V is TRBV6-1, with D perhaps given as TRBD1 or TRBD2 (5 bases each). This TCR was recovered from a woman between 45 and 65 years old with renal cell carcinoma. The sequencing used blood, collected from a patient whose treatment included radiotherapy and nephrectomy. The CDR3 region has the DNA TGTGCCAGCAGTGAAGCGAGGGGCGCCGGGGAGCTGTTTTTT. This codes for CASSEARGAGELFF.